These T cell receptor beta chains were read from a single sample in a study of cytomegalovirus exposure and HLA in healthy donors. Repertoires were generated with immunoSEQ multiplex PCR, while TCRdb's copy carries only in-frame clones and drops some. This sample's clone table lists 65,000 to 80,000 clones. The sample consisted of PBMCs. These receptors originate from a man aged 25 to 40 in good health and CMV-seronegative. Each CDR3 is given with its conserved first and last residue. D genes are given only for firm matches.

TRBV29-1,TRBJ2-1,NA,TGCAGCGTTTATCAGCGGTTATCCTACAATGAGCAGTTCTTC,CSVYQRLSYNEQFF
TRBV6-1,TRBJ1-5,NA,TGTGCCAGCCGAGGTCGGAGCAATCAGCCCCAGCATTTT,CASRGRSNQPQHF
TRBV28,TRBJ1-2,NA,TGTGCCAGCAGTTTATCCCGGGGAGGCTACACCTTC,CASSLSRGGYTF
TRBV6-1,TRBJ1-5,NA,TGTGCCAGCAGTGAAGCGTGGGCTCAGCCCCAGCATTTT,CASSEAWAQPQHF
TRBV7-9,TRBJ1-5,NA,TGTGCCAGCAGCTCACAGGGACCGACGGCCCAGCATTTT,CASSSQGPTAQHF
TRBV6-4,TRBJ1-6,NA,TGTGCCAGCAGTGTTGAGGCATATAATTCACCCCTCCACTTT,CASSVEAYNSPLHF
TRBV28,TRBJ1-6,NA,TGTGCCAGCAGTTTAGGGGGGGCCGACTATAATTCACCCCTCCACTTT,CASSLGGADYNSPLHF
TRBV7-2,TRBJ1-2,NA,TGTGCCAGCAGCATAGGACAGTCCTATGGCTACACCTTC,CASSIGQSYGYTF
TRBV6-1,TRBJ2-5,NA,TGTGCCAGCAGAGTCATCGGGTCCCAAGAGACCCAGTACTTC,CASRVIGSQETQYF
TRBV5-5,TRBJ2-1,TRBD1,TGTGCCAGCAGCTTCTACGACAGGGGGGTCTACAATGAGCAGTTCTTC,CASSFYDRGVYNEQFF
TRBV6-1,TRBJ1-2,TRBD1,TGTGCCAGCAGTGATTCGCCCGGGACAGGGGTAGCTCGCTATGGCTACACCTTC,CASSDSPGTGVARYGYTF
TRBV9,TRBJ2-2,NA,TGTGCCAGCAGCCGACGGGGGGCAACGAACACCGGGGAGCTGTTTTTT,CASSRRGATNTGELFF
TRBV5-1,TRBJ2-7,NA,TGCGCCAGCAGCAAGTATCCCTTAGGATCAGCGCAGACCTACGAGCAGTACTTC,CASSKYPLGSAQTYEQYF
TRBV4-1,TRBJ2-2,NA,TGCGCCAGCAGCCACCACGGACATACGAACACCGGGGAGCTGTTTTTT,CASSHHGHTNTGELFF
TRBV5-1,TRBJ1-5,NA,TGCGCCAGCAGCGCGTACGGGTTCAATCAGCCCCAGCATTTT,CASSAYGFNQPQHF
TRBV4-1,TRBJ1-6,TRBD1,TGCGCCAGCAGCCAAGATGGGACAGGGGATTCACCCCTCCACTTT,CASSQDGTGDSPLHF
TRBV12-5,TRBJ2-5,NA,TGTGCTAGTGGCCCGAATTCAGAGGGGGAGGAGACCCAGTACTTC,CASGPNSEGEETQYF
TRBV7-9,TRBJ1-5,NA,TGTGCCAGCAGCTTAGACGCGGGCAATCAGCCCCAGCATTTT,CASSLDAGNQPQHF
TRBV4-2,TRBJ1-4,NA,TGTGCCAGCAGCCAAGAGGAGGGGACCGCCGAAAAACTGTTTTTT,CASSQEEGTAEKLFF
TRBV9,TRBJ1-6,TRBD1,TGTGCCAGCCAAAGGGGGACAGGGCAGACACCCCTCCACTTT,CASQRGTGQTPLHF
TRBV7-6,TRBJ2-3,TRBD2,TGTGCCAGCAGATCCCTTAGCGGGATAGGCACAGATACGCAGTATTTT,CASRSLSGIGTDTQYF
TRBV9,TRBJ2-5,TRBD2,TGTGCCAGCAGCGGAGGTGGGGCTAGCGGGGGGCAAGAGACCCAGTACTTC,CASSGGGASGGQETQYF
TRBV6-1,TRBJ1-2,TRBD1,TGTGCCAGCAGTCAAGCTGGACAGGCCTATGGCTACACCTTC,CASSQAGQAYGYTF
TRBV5-1,TRBJ2-7,NA,TGCGCCAGCAGCTTCGCGGGGGCGTGGGGCGAGCAGTACTTC,CASSFAGAWGEQYF
TRBV6-5,TRBJ2-7,NA,TGTGCCAGCAGTTACTTAGGACTTACCACCTACGAGCAGTACTTC,CASSYLGLTTYEQYF
TRBV10-3,TRBJ1-4,TRBD1,TGTGCCATCAGGCCGGGACAGGGGTCGGAGACTAATGAAAAACTGTTTTTT,CAIRPGQGSETNEKLFF
TRBV7-9,TRBJ2-3,NA,TGTGCCAGCAGCTTACAGGGGGATACGCAGTATTTT,CASSLQGDTQYF
TRBV4-2,TRBJ2-7,NA,TGTGCCAGCACTATCGACCACGGGGGGCGAATATACGAGCAGTACTTC,CASTIDHGGRIYEQYF
TRBV10-3,TRBJ2-7,NA,TGTGCCATCATGCAGGCTACCAGCTCCTACGAGCAGTACTTC,CAIMQATSSYEQYF
TRBV11-3,TRBJ2-7,TRBD1,TGTGCCAGCAGTCGGACAGGGCTCTCCTACGAGCAGTACTTC,CASSRTGLSYEQYF
TRBV10-3,TRBJ2-3,TRBD1,TGTGCCATCAGTCCCCATGACAGGGGGCTCACAGATACGCAGTATTTT,CAISPHDRGLTDTQYF
TRBV11-3,TRBJ2-1,NA,TGTGCCAGCAGCTTACGGAGATCGGAGCAGTTCTTC,CASSLRRSEQFF
TRBV11-2,TRBJ2-1,NA,TGTGCCAGCAGCCCCAGCGGGTTTTTCGACAATGAGCAGTTCTTC,CASSPSGFFDNEQFF
TRBV5-4,TRBJ2-1,TRBD2,TGTGCCAGCAGCTTCGCCGGGAGGGACTACAATGAGCAGTTCTTC,CASSFAGRDYNEQFF
TRBV19,TRBJ2-2,TRBD1,TGTGCCAGTAACAGGGGTCTGAACACCGGGGAGCTGTTTTTT,CASNRGLNTGELFF
TRBV5-1,TRBJ1-6,NA,TGCGCCAGCAGCTTGAGAAGCGGCTCCTATAATTCACCCCTCCACTTT,CASSLRSGSYNSPLHF
TRBV14,TRBJ1-1,TRBD1,TGTGCCAGCAGTCCAATCAGGGGGCAGGTTGGGAACACTGAAGCTTTCTTT,CASSPIRGQVGNTEAFF
TRBV19,TRBJ1-5,NA,TGTGCCAGTAGTATCCCTGGCAGGGGTCAGCCCCAGCATTTT,CASSIPGRGQPQHF
TRBV30,TRBJ2-7,TRBD1,TGTGCCTTCCGGGACAGGGCGAGCGAGCAGTACTTC,CAFRDRASEQYF
TRBV4-3,TRBJ1-2,NA,TGCGCCAGCAGCCAAGAAGCAGGCGGCTACACCTTC,CASSQEAGGYTF
TRBV5-1,TRBJ2-5,NA,TGCGCCAGCAGCTTTGGAGGATTCGAGACCCAGTACTTC,CASSFGGFETQYF
TRBV11-3,TRBJ2-7,NA,TGTGCCAGCAGCTTCAGGGGTTCCTCCTACGAGCAGTACTTC,CASSFRGSSYEQYF
TRBV4-1,TRBJ1-5,NA,TGCGCCAGCAGCCAAGACTTTAGCGGGGCCCAGCATTTT,CASSQDFSGAQHF
TRBV7-9,TRBJ2-2,TRBD1,TGTGCCAGGGGGACAGGGGGGAACACCGGGGAGCTGTTTTTT,CARGTGGNTGELFF
TRBV11-3,TRBJ2-7,TRBD1,TGTGCCAGCAGCGCCTCCGGGACAGCCTACGAGCAGTACTTC,CASSASGTAYEQYF
TRBV29-1,TRBJ2-5,NA,TGCAGCGTTGCCCCATCAGGGGAAGAGACCCAGTACTTC,CSVAPSGEETQYF
TRBV13,TRBJ2-7,NA,TGTGCCAGCACTGAGGGGGAGAGGGAAGACGAGCAGTACTTC,CASTEGEREDEQYF
TRBV5-4,TRBJ2-3,NA,TGTGCCAGCGCGGTCGCTAGCACAGATACGCAGTATTTT,CASAVASTDTQYF
TRBV11-2,TRBJ2-5,NA,TGTGCCAGCAGCTTCGGGACAACCCAAGAGACCCAGTACTTC,CASSFGTTQETQYF
TRBV18,TRBJ2-1,TRBD2,TGTGCCAGCTCACCTCTAGGGGGGACTAGCGATGAGCAGTTCTTC,CASSPLGGTSDEQFF
TRBV5-6,TRBJ2-7,TRBD1,TGTGCCAGCAGCCTGCGGGACAGGGGGTACGAGCAGTACTTC,CASSLRDRGYEQYF
TRBV28,TRBJ1-2,TRBD1,TGTGCCAGCATCTTACCGGGACAGAACTATGGCTACACCTTC,CASILPGQNYGYTF